Listed here are 27 T cell receptor beta chains from one sample, sequenced in a study of cytomegalovirus exposure and HLA in healthy donors. Some clones are missing from TCRdb's copy, which holds only in-frame ones; the method was immunoSEQ multiplex PCR. The data contain a few hundred thousand clones, roughly 87% of them singletons. The sequenced sample was PBMCs. Receptor source: a man aged 18-30 years in good health and CMV-seropositive.

CDR3 sequence reads: CASSRVDSYEQYF. The DNA for the CDR3 is TGTGCCAGCAGTCGCGTAGACTCCTACGAGCAGTACTTC. This rearrangement joins TRBV5-6 to TRBJ2-7; D is ambiguous. The CDR3 is made up of 13 amino acids. CDR1 is SGHDT, CDR2 YYEEEE, per germline. Between the trimmed V and J ends, which lost 5 bases and 0 bases, there was a span of 9 bases.

This chain joins TRBV10-3 and TRBJ2-7; 8 bases align to TRBD2. This CDR3 contains 13 residues. Trimming at V came to 6 bases and at J to 3 bases, leaving 4 bases not matched to a gene. Germline CDR1 reads ENHRY; CDR2 reads SYGVKD. CDR3: CAIRPAGVYEQYF. Here the CDR3 DNA reads TGTGCCATCAGGCCAGCGGGAGTCTACGAGCAGTACTTC.

The rearrangement uses TRBV5-1 and TRBJ1-2; 11 bases map to TRBD1. Germline trimming cut 4 bases from V and 6 bases from J; bases unmatched to any gene: 8. Germline lookup yields CDR1 SGHRS and CDR2 YFSETQ. The CDR3 runs 15 residues. CDR3 in DNA: TGCGCCAGCAGCCCGGGGGACAGGGGGTCGGATGGCTACACCTTC. The encoded protein is CASSPGDRGSDGYTF. Filled out from reference TRBV5-1 and TRBJ1-2, the complete variable domain reads KAGVTQTPRYLIKTRGQQVTLSCSPISGHRSVSWYQQTPGQGLQFLFEYFSETQRNKGNFPGRFSGRQFSNSRSEMNVSTLELGDSALYLCASSPGDRGSDGYTFGSGTRLTVV.

The count of this clone is one. CDR3 sequence reads: CSPRTEAFF. CDR3 nucleotide sequence: TGCAGTCCCCGGACTGAAGCTTTCTTT. V gene TRBV20-1 combines with J gene TRBJ1-1; no reliable D call. The CDR3 is made up of 9 amino acids. Trimming left V 8 bases short and J 5 bases short, with 6 bases between. Germline loops: CDR1 DFQATT, CDR2 SNEGSKA (reference sequence).

The chain couples TRBV6-5 to TRBJ2-5; D might be TRBD1 or TRBD2, each matching 5 bases. The CDR3 consists of 14 residues. Germline CDR1 and CDR2: MNHEY and SVGAGI. V lost 5 bases and J lost 7, with 17 bases in between. The CDR3 region is CASSPPGTVGTQYF. The CDR3 nucleotides read TGTGCCAGCAGTCCTCCTGGGACGGTCGGGACCCAGTACTTC.

This chain joins TRBV7-6 and TRBJ1-3; a possible D gene is TRBD1 (5 bases). The CDR3 has 14 amino acids. The germline V and J ends were trimmed by 4 bases and 1 base, with 8 bases remaining between them. Germline V gene lookup returns CDR1 SGHVS and CDR2 FNYEAQ. The CDR3 is CASSSGGSGNTIYF. The DNA of the CDR3 is TGTGCCAGCAGCTCCGGGGGGTCTGGAAACACCATATATTTT.

This rearrangement joins TRBV27 to TRBJ2-7, with D possibly TRBD1 on 6 matching bases. The CDR3 is 12 amino acids. Deletions cut 2 bases from V and 6 bases from J, with 8 bases between. Germline V gene sequence: CDR1 MNHEY, CDR2 SMNVEV (reference sequence). This CDR3 is CASSLRGSEQYF. As DNA, the CDR3 is TGTGCCAGCAGTTTAAGGGGGTCCGAGCAGTACTTC.

The chain uses TRBV5-1 and TRBJ2-7; 13 bases line up with TRBD2. Germline V gene data show CDR1 as SGHRS and CDR2 as YFSETQ. The CDR3 has 19 amino acids. Trimming at V came to 3 bases and at J to 0 bases, leaving 12 bases not matched to a gene. CDR3 residues: CASSSLTGLAGTFSYEQYF. In DNA form, the CDR3 reads TGCGCCAGCAGCTCCCTCACGGGACTAGCGGGGACCTTCTCCTACGAGCAGTACTTC.

The chain couples TRBV6-4 to TRBJ1-2; D ambiguous. V was trimmed by 3 bases and J by 4 bases, leaving 15 bases between them. The CDR3 totals 15 residues. The V gene's germline CDR1 is MRHNA and CDR2 SNTAGT. The DNA of the CDR3 is TGTGCCAGCAGTGAAAGCCCAGGCACCCTCTATGGCTACACCTTC. It yields the protein CASSESPGTLYGYTF.

V usage is TRBV6-4 and J usage is TRBJ2-2; 8 bases are shared with TRBD1. This CDR3 is built from 14 residues. CDR1 is MRHNA, CDR2 SNTAGT, per germline. Trimming at V came to 3 bases and at J to 3 bases, leaving 0 bases not matched to a gene. CDR3: CASSEGQDTGELFF. In DNA form, the CDR3 reads TGTGCCAGCAGTGAGGGACAGGACACCGGGGAGCTGTTTTTT.

With regard to this clone: Other DNA sequences of this sample code for an identical CDR3. The chain has TRBV11-2 and TRBJ2-7; the D gene is possibly TRBD1 (6 bases). CDR3 length: 13 amino acids. V was clipped by 5 bases and J by 4 bases, with 12 bases between them. CDR1 is SGHAT and CDR2 is FQNNGV in the germline V gene. DNA of the CDR3: TGTGCCAGCAGCCCCAGGGGAAGTTACGAGCAGTACTTC. It specifies CASSPRGSYEQYF. The complete variable domain, with remaining parts taken from reference TRBV11-2 and TRBJ2-7, reads EAGVAQSPRYKIIEKRQSVAFWCNPISGHATLYWYQQILGQGPKLLIQFQNNGVVDDSQLPKDRFSAERLKGVDSTLKIQPAKLEDSAVYLCASSPRGSYEQYFGPGTRLTVT.

This chain links TRBV7-8 with TRBJ1-2, with D unclear. CDR1 and CDR2 (germline): SGHVS, FQNEAQ. This CDR3 spans 17 amino acids. The V end lost 3 bases, the J end lost 8 bases, and 25 bases lay between the germline ends. The CDR3 bases are TGTGCCAGCAGCTTCAAAATGATCGCGGAACTTCAAGAGGGCTACACCTTC. Amino acid sequence: CASSFKMIAELQEGYTF.

The V gene is TRBV30, the J gene TRBJ2-1; D unresolved. The germline V gene has CDR1 GTSNPN and CDR2 SVGIG (reference sequence). The CDR3 consists of 16 residues. The V gene lost 2 bases and the J gene lost 0 bases, with 14 bases spanning the gap. CDR3 in DNA: TGTGCCTGGAGTCGCTCAAGGAGTAGCTCCTACAATGAGCAGTTCTTC. Amino acids: CAWSRSRSSSYNEQFF.

This clone has only a few counts. CDR3 DNA sequence: TGTGCTATTAGCGAAAAACTGTTTTTT. Residues: CAISEKLFF. The chain recombines TRBV19 with TRBJ1-4; D unresolved. CDR1 and CDR2 (germline): LNHDA, SQIVND (reference sequence). The CDR3 has 9 residues.

The chain couples TRBV6-1 to TRBJ1-2, with D perhaps matching TRBD1 (5 bases). This CDR3 is 13 amino acids long. V was pared by 6 bases and J by 2 bases, with 10 bases between. Germline CDR1 is MNHNS and CDR2 is SASEGT. The CDR3 spells CASRPGPNYGYTF. The DNA for the CDR3 is TGTGCCAGCAGACCGGGACCGAACTATGGCTACACCTTC.

The rearrangement uses TRBV27 and TRBJ1-2; weak D call: TRBD1 (5 bases). Germline-derived CDR1 and CDR2 are MNHEY and SMNVEV (reference sequence). The CDR3 is made up of 14 amino acids. V was pared by 3 bases and J by 6 bases, with 14 bases between. CDR3 residues: CASSFRGRSDGYTF. CDR3 coding DNA: TGTGCCAGCAGTTTCCGGGGGAGGTCAGATGGCTACACCTTC.

The CDR3 protein is CASSLKSGRGYEQYF. DNA of the CDR3: TGCGCCAGCAGCTTGAAGTCTGGGCGAGGGTACGAGCAGTACTTC. The chain combines TRBV5-1 with TRBJ2-7; maybe TRBD2 (5 bases). V lost 1 base, J lost 4 bases, and 15 bases lay in between. The CDR3 spans 15 residues. The V gene's germline CDR1 is SGHRS and CDR2 YFSETQ.

The chain employs TRBV6-1 and TRBJ1-4; TRBD1 aligns across 8 bases. The CDR3 runs 18 residues. CDR1 and CDR2 from the germline V gene are MNHNS and SASEGT. Trimming took 4 bases from V and 8 from J; bases not matched to a gene: 18. The CDR3 region is CASSVGTGGVTLGEKLFF. CDR3 nucleotides: TGTGCCAGCAGTGTGGGGACAGGTGGTGTTACGTTGGGAGAAAAACTGTTTTTT.

The chain couples TRBV28 to TRBJ2-1; 9 bases are shared with TRBD2. V gave up 8 bases and J gave up 10 bases; unmatched junction bases: 15. The CDR3 has 15 residues. Germline CDR1 MDHEN, CDR2 SYDVKM. For the CDR3, the DNA is TGTGCCAGCGGACTGTGGGCGGGAGGGCGTACGGAGCAGTTCTTC. Translation: CASGLWAGGRTEQFF.

This clone has just a few counts. The chain combines TRBV6-5 with TRBJ1-2; 7 nucleotides match TRBD1. The CDR3 has 12 amino acids. The germline V gene encodes CDR1 MNHEY and CDR2 SVGAGI. V was pared by 4 bases and J by 11 bases, with 7 bases of the junction left unmatched. Here the CDR3 reads CASSSMGQRYTF. The CDR3 coding sequence is TGTGCCAGCAGTTCCATGGGACAGAGGTACACCTTC.

V usage is TRBV28 and J usage is TRBJ2-4; 10 bases match TRBD1. The CDR3 covers 15 residues. The trim removed 1 base at V and 7 bases at J, leaving 4 bases unmatched. In germline, CDR1 is MDHEN, CDR2 SYDVKM. The CDR3 loop reads CASSLSDRGGNIQYF. The CDR3 DNA is TGTGCCAGCAGTTTATCGGACAGGGGGGGCAACATTCAGTACTTC.

In this sample, this clone turned up many times. This chain links TRBV7-2 with TRBJ2-2; 10 bases align to TRBD2. V lost 2 bases and J lost 7; bases outside the gene matches: 1. Germline V gives CDR1 SGHTA, CDR2 FQGNSA. The CDR3 totals 14 residues. CDR3 amino acids: CASSLSGRVGELFF. DNA for the CDR3: TGTGCCAGCAGCTTAAGCGGGAGGGTCGGGGAGCTGTTTTTT. The whole variable domain, remainder taken from reference TRBV7-2 and TRBJ2-2, is GAGVSQSPSNKVTEKGKDVELRCDPISGHTALYWYRQSLGQGLEFLIYFQGNSAPDKSGLPSDRFSAERTGGSVSTLTIQRTQQEDSAVYLCASSLSGRVGELFFGEGSRLTVL.

The genes are TRBV28 and TRBJ2-7; 7 bases are a match to TRBD2. The germline gives CDR1 MDHEN, CDR2 SYDVKM. Unmatched junction bases numbered 1, after V lost 1 base and J lost 1 base. The CDR3 spans 14 residues. The CDR3: CASSLYGGSYEQYF. In nucleotides, the CDR3 is TGTGCCAGCAGTTTATACGGGGGGTCCTACGAGCAGTACTTC.

This clone was seen just once. The chain employs TRBV30 and TRBJ2-2; TRBD1 agrees at 11 bases. The V gene's germline CDR1 is GTSNPN and CDR2 SVGIG (reference sequence). The CDR3 covers 15 residues. V lost 2 bases and J lost 7; bases outside the gene matches: 6. The chain's CDR3 is CAWSLGQGAGGELFF. The CDR3 nucleotides read TGTGCCTGGAGTCTCGGACAGGGGGCAGGCGGGGAGCTGTTTTTT.

The chain is built from TRBV19 and TRBJ2-7, with TRBD1 matching over 8 bases. Per germline, CDR1 LNHDA and CDR2 SQIVND (reference sequence). CDR3 length: 14 amino acids. J was trimmed by 1 base and V by 10 bases; bases with no gene match: 9. CDR3 nucleotides: TGTGCCACTCAGGGGGCGGGGAGTTCCTACGAGCAGTACTTC. This encodes CATQGAGSSYEQYF.

The chain uses TRBV30 and TRBJ1-5; a possible D gene is TRBD1 (5 bases). Trimming removed 1 base from V and 11 bases from J, with 21 bases in between. The CDR3 is made up of 15 amino acids. Looked up from germline, CDR1 is GTSNPN and CDR2 is SVGIG (reference sequence). CDR3 coding DNA: TGTGCCTGGAGTGGCGGGGACCCTCGGACCGGGTCCCAGCATTTT. This sequence encodes CAWSGGDPRTGSQHF.

The chain uses TRBV6-5 and TRBJ1-5; 9 nucleotides align to TRBD1. With V trimmed by 6 bases and J by 3 bases, 6 bases remained unmatched. Germline V gives CDR1 MNHEY, CDR2 SVGAGI. The length of the CDR3 is 15 residues. The CDR3 bases are TGTGCCAGCAGACTGGGACAGGGAGACAATCAGCCCCAGCATTTT. This codes for CASRLGQGDNQPQHF.